The 31 T cell receptor beta chains reported below all come from one sample, sequenced in a study of blood T cell repertoires in COVID-19. Only in-frame clones appear in the TCRdb table, and some are missing; sequencing was by immunoSEQ multiplex PCR. The sample includes around 260,000 clones, 86% of them seen just once. The material sequenced was peripheral blood. The origin of the receptors is a man between 18 and 35 years old with active or convalescent COVID-19.

The V gene is TRBV3-1 (or the pseudogene TRBV3-2), the J gene TRBJ2-5; D unresolved. The germline V and J ends were trimmed by 1 base and 2 bases, with 8 bases remaining between them. In germline, CDR1 is LGHDT, CDR2 YNNKEL (reference sequence). The CDR3 is 14 amino acids. CDR3 sequence (DNA): TGTGCCAGCAGCCAAGTGCAGATACAAGAGACCCAGTACTTC. It encodes CASSQVQIQETQYF.

This chain uses TRBV10-3 with TRBJ1-1; D remains ambiguous. V was shortened by 3 bases and J by 0 bases, with 8 bases between the two germline ends. Germline V gene data show CDR1 as ENHRY and CDR2 as SYGVKD. CDR3 size: 14 residues. The CDR3 DNA reads as TGTGCCATCAGTGACTGGCAGATGAACACTGAAGCTTTCTTT. This gives the protein CAISDWQMNTEAFF.

This clone was seen at least ten times. CDR3 region: CASSEQAGYNSPLHF. CDR3 DNA sequence: TGTGCCAGCAGTGAACAGGCGGGTTATAATTCACCCCTCCACTTT. This rearrangement joins TRBV6-1 to TRBJ1-6; D gene ambiguous. Germline V gene lookup returns CDR1 MNHNS and CDR2 SASEGT. The CDR3 spans 15 residues. Trimming shortened V by 2 bases and J by 4 bases, and 9 bases separated the two germline ends.

The chain recombines TRBV3-1 (or the pseudogene TRBV3-2) with TRBJ1-2, with a possible D match to TRBD1 (5 bases). V was pared by 2 bases and J by 8 bases, with 9 bases between. This CDR3 comprises 12 residues. Germline lookup yields CDR1 LGHDT and CDR2 YNNKEL (reference sequence). This CDR3 is CASSQRGSGYTF. The CDR3 DNA reads TGTGCCAGCAGCCAAAGGGGTTCGGGCTACACCTTC.

This clone appeared once. V gene TRBV5-6 combines with J gene TRBJ2-3, with 7 positions matching TRBD2. The CDR3 contains 14 residues. Germline V lookup: CDR1 SGHDT, CDR2 YYEEEE. With V trimmed by 1 base and J by 8 bases, 7 bases remained unmatched. The CDR3 DNA follows: TGTGCCAGCAGCTTGCGGCGGGAGAGGGGTACGCAGTATTTT. Amino acid sequence: CASSLRRERGTQYF.

The rearrangement links TRBV9 to TRBJ2-2, with D uncertain. The V and J ends lost 0 bases and 2 bases respectively, with 11 bases between them. The CDR3 consists of 16 residues. In germline, CDR1 is SGDLS, CDR2 YYNGEE. CDR3 nucleotides: TGTGCCAGCAGCGTAGGCAATGCTATTAACACCGGGGAGCTGTTTTTT. This gives the protein CASSVGNAINTGELFF. The full variable domain, rest sourced from reference TRBV9 and TRBJ2-2, is DSGVTQTPKHLITATGQRVTLRCSPRSGDLSVYWYQQSLDQGLQFLIQYYNGEERAKGNILERFSAQQFPDLHSELNLSSLELGDSALYFCASSVGNAINTGELFFGEGSRLTVL.

The count of this clone is one. This chain links TRBV3-1 (or the pseudogene TRBV3-2) with TRBJ1-1; D call uncertain. This CDR3 spans 13 amino acids. The V gene's germline CDR1 is LGHDT and CDR2 YNNKEL (reference sequence). Trimming left V 1 base short and J 4 bases short, with 7 bases between. Here the CDR3 reads CASSQAPGTEAFF. The CDR3 DNA reads TGTGCCAGCAGCCAAGCCCCCGGCACTGAAGCTTTCTTT.

The V gene is TRBV9, the J gene TRBJ2-1, with D possibly TRBD2 on 6 matching bases. CDR3 length: 14 residues. V gave up 3 bases and J gave up 6 bases, with 13 bases separating them. CDR1 and CDR2 (germline): SGDLS, YYNGEE. In DNA form, the CDR3 reads TGTGCCAGCAGCGAAAGCGGACTAACCAATGAGCAGTTCTTC. Residues: CASSESGLTNEQFF.

The genes are TRBV6-5 and TRBJ1-1; D unclear. The CDR3 runs to 12 residues. Per germline, CDR1 MNHEY and CDR2 SVGAGI. V shed 6 bases and J shed 1 base, with 6 bases lying between them. The CDR3 protein is CASRDKNTEAFF. The DNA of the CDR3 is TGTGCCAGCAGAGACAAGAACACTGAAGCTTTCTTT.

This chain uses TRBV5-4 with TRBJ2-1, with TRBD2 identical over 8 bases. The CDR3 length is 15 residues. CDR1 SGHNT and CDR2 YYREEE come from the germline V gene (reference sequence). Trimming cost V 4 bases and J 2 bases; bases outside gene matches: 5. CDR3 sequence: CASSPTSGPYNEQFF. CDR3 coding DNA: TGTGCCAGCAGCCCCACTAGCGGCCCCTACAATGAGCAGTTCTTC.

The V and J genes are TRBV10-3 and TRBJ1-5; 8 positions agree with TRBD1. From germline, CDR1 is ENHRY and CDR2 SYGVKD. The CDR3 loop spans 14 amino acids. Trimming at V came to 3 bases and at J to 5 bases, leaving 3 bases not matched to a gene. Here the CDR3 DNA reads TGTGCCATCAGTGACGGACAGGGCCATCAGCCCCAGCATTTT. Protein: CAISDGQGHQPQHF.

The CDR3 nucleotides read TGTGCCAGCAGCGTAGGACTAGACTACAATGAGCAGTTCTTC. This codes for CASSVGLDYNEQFF. This chain uses TRBV9 with TRBJ2-1, with D perhaps matching TRBD2 (6 bases). Looked up from germline, CDR1 is SGDLS and CDR2 is YYNGEE. Trimming took 0 bases from V and 3 from J, leaving 7 bases between them. The CDR3 contains 14 residues. Complete variable domain (other parts from reference TRBV9 and TRBJ2-1): DSGVTQTPKHLITATGQRVTLRCSPRSGDLSVYWYQQSLDQGLQFLIQYYNGEERAKGNILERFSAQQFPDLHSELNLSSLELGDSALYFCASSVGLDYNEQFFGPGTRLTVL.

V is TRBV5-1 and J is TRBJ1-2; TRBD1 is a possible D gene (5 bases). The V and J ends lost 2 bases and 6 bases respectively, with 14 bases between them. Germline V gene sequence: CDR1 SGHRS, CDR2 YFSETQ. CDR3 size: 14 residues. The CDR3: CASSFRALANGYTF. In nucleotides, the CDR3 is TGCGCCAGCAGCTTCAGGGCGTTGGCCAATGGCTACACCTTC.

The chain is built from TRBV9 and TRBJ2-7, with D perhaps TRBD2 (6 bases). CDR3 length: 14 amino acids. Germline-derived CDR1 and CDR2 are SGDLS and YYNGEE. V dropped 4 bases and J dropped 0 bases, with 11 bases sitting between them. CDR3 sequence reads: CASSSHGGSYEQYF. CDR3 bases: TGTGCCAGCAGCTCCCACGGGGGCTCCTACGAGCAGTACTTC.

The chain is built from TRBV4-1 and TRBJ1-4; the D gene is possibly TRBD1 (6 bases). Germline CDR1 MGHRA, CDR2 YSYEKL. The CDR3 is made up of 15 amino acids. The V gene lost 4 bases and the J gene lost 2 bases, with 11 bases spanning the gap. Written as DNA, the CDR3 is TGCGCCAGCAGCCCCCTAGGACAGACTAATGAAAAACTGTTTTTT. It is translated as CASSPLGQTNEKLFF.

The V gene is TRBV5-1, the J gene TRBJ1-2; D uncertain. This CDR3 spans 17 amino acids. Trimming stripped 5 bases from V and 7 bases from J, with 27 bases between. From germline, CDR1 is SGHRS and CDR2 YFSETQ. CDR3 in amino acids: CASRKRTGNSPLGGYTF. In nucleotides, the CDR3 is TGCGCCAGCAGAAAAAGAACCGGGAACAGTCCCCTCGGTGGCTACACCTTC.

This clone was seen only once. The J gene is TRBJ2-7, the V gene TRBV3-1 (or the pseudogene TRBV3-2); 7 bases are a match to TRBD1. From germline, CDR1 is LGHDT and CDR2 YNNKEL (reference sequence). The V gene end was trimmed by 5 bases and the J gene end by 2 bases; junction bases not matched to a gene: 3. This CDR3 is built from 13 residues. CDR3 bases: TGTGCCAGCAGCACAGGGGCCCCCTACGAGCAGTACTTC. It encodes CASSTGAPYEQYF.

The chain links TRBV4-3 to TRBJ2-3; 8 nucleotides agree with TRBD2. Germline V gene lookup returns CDR1 LGHNA and CDR2 YSLEER. The CDR3 is made up of 14 amino acids. The ends lost 2 bases at V and 4 bases at J; junction bases unmatched: 2. CDR3 loop: CASSQRLASDTQYF. CDR3 DNA: TGCGCCAGCAGCCAACGACTAGCGTCAGATACGCAGTATTTT.

The V and J genes are TRBV12-3 or TRBV12-4 and TRBJ2-1; unclear D gene. Trimming pared 3 bases from V and 8 bases from J, leaving 5 bases between. This CDR3 has 11 amino acids. CDR3 sequence reads: CASSFSDEQFF. CDR3 sequence (DNA): TGTGCCAGCAGTTTTTCAGATGAGCAGTTCTTC.

The gene calls are TRBV7-2 and TRBJ2-7, with 7 bases matching TRBD2. The CDR3 is made up of 14 amino acids. CDR1 and CDR2 from the germline V gene are SGHTA and FQGNSA. Trimming removed 5 bases from V and 3 bases from J; junction bases left unmatched: 7. In DNA, the CDR3 is TGTGCCAGCAGCCCTCGGGCGGGAGTCTACGAGCAGTACTTC. Its protein product is CASSPRAGVYEQYF.

The genes are TRBV5-1 and TRBJ2-3; the D gene is possibly TRBD1 (6 bases). Trimming pared 0 bases from V and 2 bases from J, leaving 7 bases between. In germline, CDR1 is SGHRS, CDR2 YFSETQ. The CDR3 has 14 amino acids. The CDR3 sequence is CASSLGTVTDTQYF. The DNA of the CDR3 is TGCGCCAGCAGCTTGGGGACAGTCACAGATACGCAGTATTTT.

The V gene is TRBV28, the J gene TRBJ1-4; 7 nucleotides match TRBD1. This CDR3 contains 14 residues. The V gene's germline CDR1 is MDHEN and CDR2 SYDVKM. V was pared by 6 bases and J by 5 bases, with 6 bases of the junction left unmatched. The CDR3 loop reads CASRGTARNEKLFF. CDR3 DNA: TGTGCCAGCAGGGGGACAGCGAGAAATGAAAAACTGTTTTTT.

Comments on this clone: Other DNA sequences in the same sample also yield this CDR3. J is TRBJ2-7 and V is TRBV2; D is possibly TRBD2 (6 bases). Trimming left V 4 bases short and J 2 bases short, with 6 bases between. The CDR3 has 12 amino acids. Germline V lookup: CDR1 SNHLY, CDR2 FYNNEI. CDR3 sequence (DNA): TGTGCCAGCAGTGGCGGGGCCTACGAGCAGTACTTC. Protein product: CASSGGAYEQYF.

The rearrangement links TRBV5-5 to TRBJ1-5; D gene unclear. CDR3 length: 9 amino acids. Trimming removed 9 bases at V and 9 bases at J, with 7 bases between. Looked up from germline, CDR1 is SGHKS and CDR2 is YYEKEE (reference sequence). CDR3 sequence reads: CANLLPQHF. The CDR3 DNA follows: TGTGCCAACTTGTTGCCCCAGCATTTT.

V usage is TRBV5-1 and J usage is TRBJ2-3, with TRBD2 matching 13 bases. Looked up from germline, CDR1 is SGHRS and CDR2 is YFSETQ. This CDR3 is 18 amino acids long. The ends lost 4 bases at V and 1 base at J; junction bases unmatched: 9. The CDR3 protein is CASSPPGLAGQGTDTQYF. CDR3 nucleotide sequence: TGCGCCAGCAGCCCCCCGGGACTAGCGGGGCAGGGCACAGATACGCAGTATTTT.

The gene calls are TRBV7-9 and TRBJ1-2, with 9 bases that match TRBD1. CDR3 length: 15 residues. With 6 bases clipped from V and 6 bases from J, the junction kept 11 bases outside the gene matches. Per the germline V gene, CDR1 is SEHNR and CDR2 is FQNEAQ (reference sequence). CDR3 sequence (DNA): TGTGCCAGCAGTCTTATGGGACAGGGAGGAGATGGCTACACCTTC. This gives the protein CASSLMGQGGDGYTF.

The chain recombines TRBV7-9 with TRBJ1-1; TRBD1 is a possible D gene (6 bases). Trimming took off 3 bases at V and 8 bases at J, with 22 bases between the two ends. The CDR3 sequence is 16 residues long. Germline assignment: CDR1 SEHNR and CDR2 FQNEAQ (reference sequence). CDR3 DNA: TGTGCCAGCAGCTTCGACTCGCTGGGGGCGCACCTAGAAGCTTTCTTT. Translated: CASSFDSLGAHLEAFF.

The V gene is TRBV2, the J gene TRBJ1-5; TRBD1 agrees at 10 bases. With V trimmed by 8 bases and J by 4 bases, 2 bases remained unmatched. The length of the CDR3 is 13 residues. CDR1 is SNHLY, CDR2 FYNNEI, per germline. CDR3 in DNA: TGTGCCAGCGGGGACAGGGGAAATCAGCCCCAGCATTTT. Translated: CASGDRGNQPQHF.

The chain recombines TRBV9 with TRBJ2-2; D is perhaps TRBD1 (5 bases). Germline V gene sequence: CDR1 SGDLS, CDR2 YYNGEE. Trimming cost V 0 bases and J 9 bases, with 21 bases left between them. CDR3 size: 17 residues. The CDR3 loop is CASSVARTFDGPRELFF. CDR3 bases: TGTGCCAGCAGCGTAGCCAGGACATTTGACGGGCCCCGGGAGCTGTTTTTT.

The chain couples TRBV10-3 to TRBJ2-5; 8 bases are shared with TRBD1. This CDR3 region has 13 residues. The V and J ends lost 4 bases and 3 bases, in that order; junction bases with no gene match: 1. CDR1 is ENHRY, CDR2 SYGVKD, per germline. The CDR3 DNA is TGTGCCATCAGTGTGGACAGGGAAGAGACCCAGTACTTC. Translating it yields CAISVDREETQYF.

This clone came up a few times. V usage is TRBV25-1 and J usage is TRBJ2-1, with D uncertain. Germline CDR1 MGHDK, CDR2 SYGVNS. The CDR3 sequence is 14 residues long. The V end was cut by 5 bases, the J end by 3 bases, with 11 bases between. CDR3 in amino acids: CASSNSYSYNEQFF. The CDR3 region has the DNA TGTGCCAGCAGTAACTCCTATAGCTACAATGAGCAGTTCTTC.